These T cell receptor beta chains were read from a single sample in a study of OX40 agonist ivuxolimab in advanced cancers. Data came from immunoSEQ multiplex PCR; TCRdb stores just in-frame clones and leaves some out. The sample consists of more than 45,000 clones, 84% of them appearing once. The sequenced sample was CD4+ or CD8+ T cells sorted from blood, obtained in a trial of the OX40 agonist ivuxolimab. The receptor set was obtained from an adult with an advanced solid tumor such as melanoma, head and neck, liver or kidney cancer. The CDR3 runs from the conserved cysteine through the conserved F or W. The D gene is left open where the match is weak. A clone size is listed for some rows: how often the clone was seen (once, few, many), or a class if it is expanded.

J	V	size	D	DNA	CDR3
TRBJ2-3	TRBV5-1	NA	TRBD2	TGCGCCAGCGGGTTAGCGGGAGGACCCACAGATACGCAGTATTTT	CASGLAGGPTDTQYF
TRBJ1-1	TRBV9	NA	NA	TGTGCCAGCAGCGTCTTCGAGGGTACTGAAGCTTTCTTT	CASSVFEGTEAFF
TRBJ2-7	TRBV27	NA	NA	TGTGCCAGCAGAGGGCCGGACGAGCAGTACTTC	CASRGPDEQYF
TRBJ1-1	TRBV5-1	NA	NA	TGCGCCAGCAGTTACGACCGACGGGGCACTGAAGCTTTCTTT	CASSYDRRGTEAFF
TRBJ2-3	TRBV9	NA	TRBD2	TGTGCCAGCAGCGTCGGATGGGAGGGCCGGACAGATACGCAGTATTTT	CASSVGWEGRTDTQYF
TRBJ2-7	TRBV30	NA	NA	TGTGCCTGGAGTCTAACGTCCTACGAGCAGTACTTC	CAWSLTSYEQYF
TRBJ2-1	TRBV6-5	once	NA	TGTGCCAGCACCCCGGGCGGGTGGGGGAATGAGCAGTTCTTC	CASTPGGWGNEQFF
TRBJ2-2	TRBV9	NA	NA	TGTGCCAGCAGCCGCAGCTTAGGAGGTTTAAGGGACACCGGGGAGCTGTTTTTT	CASSRSLGGLRDTGELFF
TRBJ2-1	TRBV9	NA	NA	TGTGCCAGCAGCGTTTCAGGGTCCAATGAGCAGTTCTTC	CASSVSGSNEQFF
TRBJ1-1	TRBV29-1	NA	TRBD1	TGCAGCGCCAGTCGCCAGGGGGATACTGAAGCTTTCTTT	CSASRQGDTEAFF
TRBJ2-7	TRBV2	once	NA	TGTGCCAGCAGTGAAGGTTCTTTAGGGAATCTCTACGAGCAGTACTTC	CASSEGSLGNLYEQYF
TRBJ1-2	TRBV6-6	NA	NA	TGTGCCAGCAGTTACCGTCCGAGGGACTATGGCTACACCTTC	CASSYRPRDYGYTF
TRBJ2-5	TRBV5-6	NA	NA	TGTGCCAGCAGCTTGATGGATGGTGAGACCCAGTACTTC	CASSLMDGETQYF
TRBJ2-3	TRBV5-1	NA	NA	TGCGCCAGCAGCTTGGATGGGGATCCTAGCACAGATACGCAGTATTTT	CASSLDGDPSTDTQYF
TRBJ2-2	TRBV28	once	NA	TGTGCCAGCAGGCGGGGACTCACCGGGGAGCTGTTTTTT	CASRRGLTGELFF
TRBJ2-5	TRBV7-3	NA	NA	TGTGCCAGCAGCTTAACCGGGACCCAAGAGACCCAGTACTTC	CASSLTGTQETQYF
TRBJ2-7	TRBV7-8	NA	TRBD2	TGTGCCAGCAGCGAGCCGGGACTAGCGGTTTACGAGCAGTACTTC	CASSEPGLAVYEQYF
TRBJ2-5	TRBV7-9	NA	TRBD1	TGTGCCAGCAGCACCGGGACAGGGGAGACCCAGTACTTC	CASSTGTGETQYF
TRBJ1-1	TRBV19	NA	TRBD1	TGTGCCAGTAGCCCGAGGCAGGGGGGAAACACTGAAGCTTTCTTT	CASSPRQGGNTEAFF
TRBJ1-2	TRBV5-6	NA	TRBD1	TGTGCCAGCAGCCCACCCCCTCCGACAGGGTATGGCTACACCTTC	CASSPPPPTGYGYTF
TRBJ2-7	TRBV2	NA	TRBD1	TGTGCCAGCATGGACAGGACCCTAGGCGAGCAGTACTTC	CASMDRTLGEQYF
TRBJ2-1	TRBV15	NA	NA	TGTGCCACCAGCGTAAAGGCGGGACCTAATGAGCAGTTCTTC	CATSVKAGPNEQFF
TRBJ1-4	TRBV28	NA	NA	TGTGCCAGCAGTCCCGACCCCGCGGGGCTGTTTTTT	CASSPDPAGLFF
TRBJ1-3	TRBV6-5	once	NA	TGTGCCAGCAGTGACAGCTTCGACGGGGGCACCATATATTTT	CASSDSFDGGTIYF
TRBJ2-1	TRBV28	NA	TRBD2	TGTGCCAGCACCCTCGGGACTAGCGGGACCAATGAGCAGTTCTTC	CASTLGTSGTNEQFF
TRBJ2-1	TRBV19	NA	TRBD2	TGTGCCAGTAGTATTACGGGACTAGCGGTTTACAATGAGCAGTTCTTC	CASSITGLAVYNEQFF
TRBJ2-5	TRBV29-1	NA	NA	TGCAGCGTTGAAGATCCGGGGATAAGTGAGACCCAGTACTTC	CSVEDPGISETQYF
TRBJ2-2	TRBV6-5	NA	NA	TGTGCCAGCAGTTACCGGCGCAACTTTAACACCGGGGAGCTGTTTTTT	CASSYRRNFNTGELFF
TRBJ2-1	TRBV7-9	NA	NA	TGTGCCAGCAGCTCCTGGGCCCTGCACTCCTACAATGAGCAGTTCTTC	CASSSWALHSYNEQFF
TRBJ1-4	TRBV6-6	NA	NA	TGTGCCACTCGGACAGATGAAAAACTGTTTTTT	CATRTDEKLFF
TRBJ1-2	TRBV19	NA	NA	TGTGCCAGTAGTATCTCGGGGGGCCACGATGGCTACACCTTC	CASSISGGHDGYTF
TRBJ1-2	TRBV28	NA	NA	TGTGCCAGCAGTCAGACAGGAGCTAACTATGGCTACACCTTC	CASSQTGANYGYTF
TRBJ2-7	TRBV28	NA	TRBD1	TGTGCCAGCAGCTACCAGGGGGTGAAAAACGAGCAGTACTTC	CASSYQGVKNEQYF
TRBJ2-2	TRBV5-1	NA	NA	TGCGCCAGCAGCTTAAGACAGGGAGGTGACACCGGGGAGCTGTTTTTT	CASSLRQGGDTGELFF
TRBJ2-1	TRBV5-5	NA	NA	TGTGCCAGCAGCCTGGACAGTACTATCAATGAGCAGTTCTTC	CASSLDSTINEQFF
TRBJ2-4	TRBV6-6	NA	TRBD2	TGTGCCAGCAGTGACGGGAGGATCGCCAAAAACATTCAGTACTTC	CASSDGRIAKNIQYF
TRBJ2-5	TRBV7-3	NA	NA	TGTGCCAGCAGCTTAATCGGGGCGGAGACCCAGTACTTC	CASSLIGAETQYF
TRBJ2-7	TRBV6-1	NA	NA	TGTGCCAGCAGTGGAACTAGATCTTCCTACGAGCAGTACTTC	CASSGTRSSYEQYF
TRBJ2-2	TRBV11-3	once	TRBD1	TGTGCCAGCAGCTCTGGACAGGGGAACACCGGGGAGCTGTTTTTT	CASSSGQGNTGELFF
TRBJ1-5	TRBV28	many	NA	TGTGCCAGCAGTTTAAGTACCGGATACGGCAATCAGCCCCAGCATTTT	CASSLSTGYGNQPQHF
TRBJ2-3	TRBV27	NA	NA	TGTGCCAGCAGTTTCAACCAGGGGGGTCTCACAGATACGCAGTATTTT	CASSFNQGGLTDTQYF
TRBJ2-1	TRBV7-3	once	NA	TGTGCCAGCAGCACCCAGGGGGGATTCGACAATGAGCAGTTCTTC	CASSTQGGFDNEQFF
TRBJ2-1	TRBV15	NA	NA	TGTGCCACCAGCAGACCGGGGAGGACCGTGCCAGGCAATGAGCAGTTCTTC	CATSRPGRTVPGNEQFF
TRBJ1-6	TRBV18	NA	NA	TGTGCCAGCTCACCAGGGGACCGCTCACCCCTCCACTTT	CASSPGDRSPLHF
TRBJ2-7	TRBV6-6	NA	NA	TGTGCCAGCAGCCAACGGCGTGACAGGCGGCGCTACGAGCAGTACTTC	CASSQRRDRRRYEQYF
TRBJ2-7	TRBV14	NA	TRBD1	TGTGCCAGCAGTAGACAGGGGTACGAGCAGTACTTC	CASSRQGYEQYF